This T cell receptor (beta chain) was identified during a study of Ad26.COV2.S vaccination and SARS-CoV-2 variants. A word on this clone: Its antigen is as yet unknown.

Study-level points and caveats: People given the vaccine had a wider spike-specific TCR breadth than placebo recipients did. Vaccine recipients and placebo recipients showed similar non-spike TCR breadth. Reportedly, after vaccination the spike-specific CD8+ and CD4+ T cell responses displayed substantial breadth. It is possible that the TCR breadth and depth analyses underestimated the total T cell responses.

This CDR3 contains 17 residues. The V segment lost 2 bases and the J segment 7 bases; nucleotides outside the gene matches: 13. Germline V CDR1 and CDR2: MNHEY, SVGEGT. Method: immunoSEQ multiplex PCR; TCRdb's copy keeps in-frame clones and lacks some. The sample carries about 350,000 clones, about 91% recorded once. This chain uses TRBV6-2 or TRBV6-3 with TRBJ1-5; TRBD1 matches 8 bases. This TCR was recovered from a human donor who had recovered from COVID-19. Sequencing was performed on peripheral blood, taken after recovery from COVID-19. Here the CDR3 DNA reads TGTGCCAGCAGTTACCCTCTGGACAGGGCGGGTGAACAGCCCCAGCATTTT. Translated, it gives CASSYPLDRAGEQPQHF.